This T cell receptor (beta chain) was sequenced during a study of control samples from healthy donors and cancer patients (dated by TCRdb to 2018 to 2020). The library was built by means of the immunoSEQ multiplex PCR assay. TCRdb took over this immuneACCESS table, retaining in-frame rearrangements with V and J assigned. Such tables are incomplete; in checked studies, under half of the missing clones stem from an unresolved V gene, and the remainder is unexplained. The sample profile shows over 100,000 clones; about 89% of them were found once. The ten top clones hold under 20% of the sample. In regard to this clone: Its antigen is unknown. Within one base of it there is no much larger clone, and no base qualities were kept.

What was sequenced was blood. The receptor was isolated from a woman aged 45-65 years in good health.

The CDR3 corresponds to CASSGTSGEGYNEQFF. The DNA is as follows: TGTGCCAGTAGTGGGACTAGCGGGGAAGGGTACAATGAGCAGTTCTTC. The rearrangement joined TRBV19 to TRBJ2-1; 13 nucleotides in the junction match TRBD2. The germline V gene (reference sequence) gives CDR1 as LNHDA and CDR2 as SQIVND. V lost 5 bases and J lost 4 bases, and the count of bases not matched to a germline gene is 5. The CDR3 goes from the cysteine to the phenylalanine over 16 residues. CDR3 DNA is the only sequence kept; it has 48 bases, read in frame from the first base.